The next 28 T cell receptor beta chains were all read from a single sample in a study of blood T cell repertoires in COVID-19. Clones were read by immunoSEQ multiplex PCR, and TCRdb kept only the in-frame ones, dropping some. Of more than 300,000 clones in the sample, more than 70% were seen once. Sample: peripheral blood. The receptors were sampled from a woman aged 25 to 39 with COVID-19, enrolled during active disease.

Here the CDR3 DNA reads TGTGCCAGCAGCCCTTATAATTCACCCCTCCACTTT. It specifies CASSPYNSPLHF. The V call is TRBV7-2, the J call TRBJ1-6, with D unresolved. Germline V gives CDR1 SGHTA, CDR2 FQGNSA. V lost 5 bases and J lost 4, with 3 bases in between. The CDR3 contains 12 residues.

The chain joins TRBV5-4 to TRBJ2-1, with 9 bases identical to TRBD2. This CDR3 has 16 residues. Germline V gene sequence: CDR1 SGHNT, CDR2 YYREEE (reference sequence). With V trimmed by 0 bases and J by 4 bases, 5 bases remained unmatched. The CDR3, as DNA: TGTGCCAGCAGCTTGGCGGAGCGGGGGGCTTACAATGAGCAGTTCTTC. Protein sequence: CASSLAERGAYNEQFF.

The chain employs TRBV16 and TRBJ1-5; TRBD1 is a possible D gene (6 bases). The CDR3 covers 15 residues. Trimming shortened V by 6 bases and J by 4 bases, and 16 bases separated the two germline ends. The germline V gene has CDR1 KGHSY and CDR2 FQNENV. The chain's CDR3 is CASRPERGANQPQHF. The CDR3 nucleotides read TGTGCCAGCAGACCCGAACGGGGGGCGAATCAGCCCCAGCATTTT.

V usage is TRBV18 and J usage is TRBJ2-1, with D maybe TRBD1 (6 bases). CDR3 length equals 14 residues. Germline CDR1 KGHSH, CDR2 LQKENI. V dropped 2 bases and J dropped 6 bases, with 11 bases sitting between them. In DNA, the CDR3 is TGTGCCAGCTCACCAGGGGGCAGGCTCAATGAGCAGTTCTTC. Protein product: CASSPGGRLNEQFF. The variable domain in full, completed from reference TRBV18 and TRBJ2-1, reads NAGVMQNPRHLVRRRGQEARLRCSPMKGHSHVYWYRQLPEEGLKFMVYLQKENIIDESGMPKERFSAEFPKEGPSILRIQQVVRGDSAAYFCASSPGGRLNEQFFGPGTRLTVL.

The chain links TRBV6-5 to TRBJ1-4; D is possibly TRBD1 (6 bases). Germline V CDR1 and CDR2: MNHEY, SVGAGI. The length of the CDR3 is 15 residues. V was shortened by 0 bases and J by 6 bases, with 11 bases between the two germline ends. CDR3 DNA: TGTGCCAGCAGTTACTCCGGACAGCAGGATGAAAAACTGTTTTTT. This translates into CASSYSGQQDEKLFF.

This chain joins TRBV30 and TRBJ2-5; 8 bases map to TRBD2. Germline V gene data show CDR1 as GTSNPN and CDR2 as SVGIG (reference sequence). The CDR3 is made up of 14 amino acids. The ends lost 4 bases at V and 5 bases at J; junction bases unmatched: 9. The chain's CDR3 is CAWKGLGDRETQYF. The CDR3 nucleotides are TGTGCCTGGAAGGGACTAGGGGACCGGGAGACCCAGTACTTC.

The chain couples TRBV19 to TRBJ2-3, with 7 bases that match TRBD2. The CDR3 runs 15 residues. V lost 3 bases, J lost 2 bases, and 5 bases stayed unmatched. Looked up from germline, CDR1 is LNHDA and CDR2 is SQIVND (reference sequence). The CDR3 sequence: CASSIQRDPTDTQYF. The CDR3 bases are TGTGCCAGTAGTATCCAGCGGGACCCCACAGATACGCAGTATTTT.

This clone was picked up a small number of times. V usage is TRBV7-8 and J usage is TRBJ2-3; D might be TRBD1 (5 bases). CDR1 is SGHVS, CDR2 FQNEAQ, per germline. V was shortened by 3 bases and J by 1 base, with 11 bases between the two germline ends. There are 15 residues in the CDR3. The CDR3, as DNA: TGTGCCAGCAGCTTCGGACAAGGGGGCACAGATACGCAGTATTTT. Translated, it gives CASSFGQGGTDTQYF.

The rearrangement joins TRBV21-1 to TRBJ2-7; no check of the table's D call, TRBD2, against the DNA was made. TRBV21-1 is a known pseudogene. The CDR3 is 17 residues long. The CDR3 spells CASSIYAGGGPPYEQYF. Here the CDR3 DNA reads TGTGCCAGCAGCATATACGCCGGAGGCGGCCCTCCCTACGAGCAGTACTTC.

This rearrangement joins TRBV7-2 to TRBJ2-7; 7 positions match TRBD2. Germline assignment: CDR1 SGHTA and CDR2 FQGNSA. Germline trimming cut 0 bases from V and 0 bases from J; bases unmatched to any gene: 2. This CDR3 has 15 residues. The DNA of the CDR3 is TGTGCCAGCAGCTTAGCCCCTAGCGGCTCCTACGAGCAGTACTTC. It specifies CASSLAPSGSYEQYF.

This clone turned up a few times. The chain uses TRBV19 and TRBJ1-6, with TRBD1 identical over 7 bases. The junction had 9 bases not matched to a gene; V was cut back by 4 bases and J by 6 bases. The germline gives CDR1 LNHDA, CDR2 SQIVND (reference sequence). This CDR3 has 16 amino acids. CDR3 in DNA: TGTGCCAGTAGTACCGCAGGGGGAATAATTAATTCACCCCTCCACTTT. Its translation is CASSTAGGIINSPLHF.

The V call is TRBV7-2, the J call TRBJ1-4; TRBD1 aligns across 9 bases. The CDR3 covers 14 residues. CDR1 and CDR2 (germline): SGHTA, FQGNSA. With V trimmed by 5 bases and J by 4 bases, 2 bases remained unmatched. In DNA, the CDR3 is TGTGCCAGCAGCGGACAGGGGAATAATGAAAAACTGTTTTTT. This sequence encodes CASSGQGNNEKLFF.

The V and J genes are TRBV4-3 and TRBJ2-5, with D possibly TRBD2 on 5 matching bases. CDR1 is LGHNA and CDR2 is YSLEER in the germline V gene. This CDR3 region has 18 residues. V was trimmed by 3 bases and J by 1 base, leaving 21 bases between them. In DNA, the CDR3 is TGCGCCAGCAGCCACCCCTCCGGACGGACTCCGTTCCAAGAGACCCAGTACTTC. It yields the protein CASSHPSGRTPFQETQYF.

The chain uses TRBV4-1 and TRBJ1-4, with 7 bases aligning to TRBD1. This CDR3 region has 15 residues. V shed 5 bases, J shed 8 bases, and the junction held 11 bases outside the gene matches. Germline V gene sequence: CDR1 MGHRA, CDR2 YSYEKL. The CDR3 DNA reads TGCGCCAGCAGCTCCCGGGACAGAGCCTACGAAAAACTGTTTTTT. Translation gives CASSSRDRAYEKLFF.

This sequence joins TRBV27 and TRBJ2-1; 11 bases match TRBD2. J lost 10 bases, V lost 0 bases, and 14 bases had no gene match. Germline lookup yields CDR1 MNHEY and CDR2 SMNVEV (reference sequence). This CDR3 has 18 residues. Here the CDR3 reads CASSLSVISGRVGEEQFF. The CDR3 DNA reads as TGTGCCAGCAGTTTATCGGTAATTAGCGGGAGGGTCGGCGAAGAGCAGTTCTTC.

The rearrangement uses TRBV4-1 and TRBJ1-6; maybe TRBD1 (5 bases). The CDR3 covers 18 residues. Trimming removed 0 bases at V and 0 bases at J, with 12 bases between. The germline gives CDR1 MGHRA, CDR2 YSYEKL. CDR3 nucleotides: TGCGCCAGCAGCCAAGACGGGCAGGGCGGCTCCTATAATTCACCCCTCCACTTT. This translates into CASSQDGQGGSYNSPLHF.

The rearrangement links TRBV28 to TRBJ1-1; no clear D gene. The CDR3 has 16 residues. Germline V gene sequence: CDR1 MDHEN, CDR2 SYDVKM. V was clipped by 6 bases and J by 4 bases, with 21 bases between them. The CDR3 DNA follows: TGTGCCAGCAGGCCGGGGAGGATTTGGGGTAGCACTGAAGCTTTCTTT. It translates to CASRPGRIWGSTEAFF.

The V and J genes are TRBV6-1 and TRBJ1-6; unclear D gene. Deletions cut 1 base from V and 3 bases from J, with 10 bases between. This CDR3 has 16 residues. CDR1 and CDR2 (germline): MNHNS, SASEGT. CDR3 loop: CASSEEGEFYNSPLHF. As DNA, the CDR3 is TGTGCCAGCAGTGAAGAAGGAGAGTTCTATAATTCACCCCTCCACTTT.

This CDR3 reads CASSIQGQGANEQFF. DNA of the CDR3: TGTGCCAGTAGTATACAGGGACAGGGGGCAAATGAGCAGTTCTTC. The chain employs TRBV19 and TRBJ2-1, with 12 bases aligning to TRBD1. This CDR3 comprises 15 residues. After removal of 2 bases from V and 7 bases from J, the junction contained 3 bases not matched to a gene. Germline CDR1 reads LNHDA; CDR2 reads SQIVND (reference sequence).

The chain recombines TRBV10-2 with TRBJ1-2, with no clear D. The CDR3 is 14 residues long. The germline CDR1 and CDR2 sequences are WSHSY and SAAADI. The V end was cut by 1 base, the J end by 1 base, with 7 bases between. As DNA, the CDR3 is TGCGCCAGCAGTGAGTATGGCGGTAACTATGGCTACACCTTC. Residues: CASSEYGGNYGYTF.

The rearrangement links TRBV6-5 to TRBJ2-1, with 7 bases matching TRBD2. V was pared by 8 bases and J by 9 bases, with 16 bases of the junction left unmatched. This CDR3 spans 15 amino acids. CDR1 is MNHEY, CDR2 SVGAGI, per germline. CDR3 nucleotide sequence: TGTGCCAGCGCTACCGGGGTTGCGGGAGAGGGTGAGCAGTTCTTC. This sequence encodes CASATGVAGEGEQFF.

The chain combines TRBV28 with TRBJ2-7; tentatively, D is TRBD1 (5 bases). This CDR3 comprises 15 residues. V lost 2 bases and J lost 5, with 16 bases in between. Germline V gene data show CDR1 as MDHEN and CDR2 as SYDVKM. As DNA, the CDR3 is TGTGCCAGCAGTTTAATGGCGGCAGGGAAGCACGAGCAGTACTTC. This encodes CASSLMAAGKHEQYF.

This clone was seen only a few times. The chain recombines TRBV21-1 with TRBJ2-2; TRBD1 is the table's D call and was not checked against the DNA. TRBV21-1 is a documented pseudogene. CDR3 size: 11 residues. The CDR3 sequence is CASSISGELFF. CDR3 sequence (DNA): TGTGCCAGCAGCATCAGCGGGGAGCTGTTTTTT.

The chain links TRBV30 to TRBJ2-1; D is unclear. Deletions cut 3 bases from V and 9 bases from J, with 9 bases between. Germline loops: CDR1 GTSNPN, CDR2 SVGIG (reference sequence). The CDR3 extends over 11 amino acids. The CDR3 is CAWSQRGEQFF. CDR3 coding DNA: TGTGCCTGGAGCCAACGCGGTGAGCAGTTCTTC.

The genes are TRBV30 and TRBJ1-6; D is undetermined. Germline loops: CDR1 GTSNPN, CDR2 SVGIG (reference sequence). This CDR3 spans 13 amino acids. V lost 1 base, J lost 7 bases, and 8 bases lay in between. This chain's CDR3 is CAWSAAENSPLHF. CDR3 nucleotide sequence: TGTGCCTGGAGTGCTGCAGAAAATTCACCCCTCCACTTT.

The rearrangement uses TRBV27 and TRBJ2-1; TRBD1 might be the D (5 bases). V was pared by 6 bases and J by 4 bases, with 19 bases between. Germline V gene sequence: CDR1 MNHEY, CDR2 SMNVEV (reference sequence). The CDR3 extends over 16 amino acids. CDR3 sequence (DNA): TGTGCCAGCAGCATTGAGAAGACAGCCCGATACAATGAGCAGTTCTTC. Protein sequence: CASSIEKTARYNEQFF.

This chain uses TRBV20-1 with TRBJ2-1; D is undetermined. V lost 4 bases, J lost 3 bases, and 13 bases lay in between. Germline-derived CDR1 and CDR2 are DFQATT and SNEGSKA (reference sequence). The CDR3 totals 14 residues. The CDR3 loop is CSAIEISGYNEQFF. CDR3 coding DNA: TGCAGTGCTATTGAGATCTCGGGCTACAATGAGCAGTTCTTC.

This clone was seen only once. The CDR3 here is CATSRGSSGRNHEQYF. CDR3 in DNA: TGTGCCACCAGCAGAGGTTCTAGCGGGAGGAACCACGAGCAGTACTTC. The rearrangement uses TRBV15 and TRBJ2-7; 11 nucleotides line up with TRBD2. The CDR3 runs to 16 residues. Germline CDR1 reads LNHNV; CDR2 reads YYDKDF (reference sequence). J was trimmed by 5 bases and V by 1 base; bases with no gene match: 7.